Presented here are 30 T cell receptor beta chains from one specimen sequenced in a study of shared clonotypes between healthy human individuals. The data were produced by immunoSEQ multiplex PCR, yet TCRdb's version contains in-frame clones alone and is incomplete. The sample has nearly 1 million clones; over 60% are singletons. Sequencing input: memory CD4+ T cells sorted from blood. Subset reported: CD45RA-negative fraction. The receptor source for this set is a man between 18 and 29 years old in good health.

J is TRBJ2-4 and V is TRBV5-6; either TRBD1 or TRBD2 may fit D (5 bases each). The ends were cut back, 5 bases at V and 1 base at J, with 13 bases in the middle. CDR3 length: 15 residues. CDR1 SGHDT and CDR2 YYEEEE come from the germline V gene. CDR3 in amino acids: CASSRDRGAKNIQYF. The CDR3 DNA reads as TGTGCCAGCAGTCGGGACCGCGGCGCCAAAAACATTCAGTACTTC.

This clone showed up just a few times. The chain carries TRBV5-8 and TRBJ1-1; D ambiguous. Germline V CDR1 and CDR2: SGHTS, YDEGEE. The CDR3 length is 11 residues. The V end lost 4 bases, the J end lost 12 bases, and 13 bases lay between the germline ends. CDR3 region: CASSHSYFPFF. The CDR3 nucleotides read TGTGCCAGCAGCCATTCTTACTTTCCTTTCTTT.

This clone has only a few counts. This chain connects TRBV30 to TRBJ1-5; perhaps TRBD1 as D (6 bases). Trimming pared 7 bases from V and 3 bases from J, leaving 16 bases between. The CDR3 has 14 amino acids. Per germline, CDR1 GTSNPN and CDR2 SVGIG (reference sequence). CDR3 residues: CAFRGWGNNQPQHF. The CDR3 coding sequence is TGTGCCTTCAGGGGATGGGGAAACAATCAGCCCCAGCATTTT.

The CDR3 sequence: CASSADSRGGGYTF. The CDR3 nucleotides read TGTGCCAGCAGTGCGGACAGCCGAGGAGGGGGCTACACCTTC. The chain employs TRBV6-1 and TRBJ1-2; a possible D gene is TRBD1 (6 bases). V lost 4 bases and J 8 bases, leaving 17 bases between the germline ends. Germline V gene lookup returns CDR1 MNHNS and CDR2 SASEGT. The CDR3 totals 14 residues.

The genes are TRBV11-2 and TRBJ2-5; 9 nucleotides match TRBD2. The CDR3 is 15 amino acids. The trim removed 5 bases at V and 11 bases at J, leaving 15 bases unmatched. Germline CDR1 is SGHAT and CDR2 is FQNNGV. CDR3 bases: TGTGCCAGCAGCATAGGGGGGGTAGCGGGAGCCCCTCAGTACTTC. The encoded protein is CASSIGGVAGAPQYF.

This clone was recorded once. The chain carries TRBV6-6 and TRBJ1-5; 9 bases map to TRBD1. The CDR3 runs to 15 residues. Germline CDR1 and CDR2: MNHNY and SVGAGI (reference sequence). After removal of 2 bases from V and 6 bases from J, the junction contained 5 bases not matched to a gene. In DNA form, the CDR3 reads TGTGCCAGCAGTTACGGGACAGGGCCGCGTCAGCCCCAGCATTTT. As protein: CASSYGTGPRQPQHF.

The V call is TRBV27, the J call TRBJ1-5; a possible D gene is TRBD1 (5 bases). Germline-derived CDR1 and CDR2 are MNHEY and SMNVEV (reference sequence). The CDR3 sequence is 16 residues long. Trimming pared 5 bases from V and 0 bases from J, leaving 14 bases between. The CDR3 loop is CASSPARQISNQPQHF. The CDR3 coding sequence is TGTGCCAGCAGTCCAGCCCGACAGATTAGCAATCAGCCCCAGCATTTT.

The chain joins TRBV27 to TRBJ2-7; maybe TRBD1 (5 bases). CDR1 is MNHEY, CDR2 SMNVEV, per germline (reference sequence). The CDR3 spans 15 residues. Trimming left V 4 bases short and J 3 bases short, with 16 bases between. In DNA, the CDR3 is TGTGCCAGCAGTTCATATTACAGCACAGGCTACGAGCAGTACTTC. This codes for CASSSYYSTGYEQYF.

This sequence joins TRBV5-5 and TRBJ1-4, with unresolved D. The germline V and J ends were trimmed by 4 bases and 0 bases, with 13 bases remaining between them. The germline gives CDR1 SGHKS, CDR2 YYEKEE (reference sequence). This CDR3 comprises 16 residues. CDR3 sequence (DNA): TGTGCCAGCAGCACGTGGACCGTTGCAACTAATGAAAAACTGTTTTTT. Translating gives CASSTWTVATNEKLFF.

Regarding this clone: This same CDR3 is encoded by further DNA sequences in the sample. The chain carries TRBV27 and TRBJ2-6; tentatively, D is TRBD1 (5 bases). The germline V gene encodes CDR1 MNHEY and CDR2 SMNVEV (reference sequence). The CDR3 consists of 15 residues. The V and J ends lost 1 base and 2 bases respectively, with 6 bases between them. This CDR3 reads CASSLLGAGANVLTF. The CDR3 bases are TGTGCCAGCAGTTTATTAGGGGCTGGGGCCAACGTCCTGACTTTC.

The V and J genes are TRBV5-1 and TRBJ2-1; a possible D gene is TRBD1 (6 bases). In germline, CDR1 is SGHRS, CDR2 YFSETQ. The V end lost 4 bases, the J end lost 0 bases, and 11 bases lay between the germline ends. The CDR3 length is 15 residues. The CDR3, as DNA: TGCGCCAGCAGCGGCGGACAGAGCTCCTACAATGAGCAGTTCTTC. Amino acids: CASSGGQSSYNEQFF.

On this clone: Different DNA sequences within this sample yield the same CDR3. This chain connects TRBV5-1 to TRBJ2-6, with TRBD1 as a possible D gene (6 bases). V gave up 3 bases and J gave up 1 base, with 8 bases separating them. CDR3 size: 15 residues. The V gene's germline CDR1 is SGHRS and CDR2 YFSETQ. This chain's CDR3 is CASSSTGSGANVLTF. CDR3 sequence (DNA): TGCGCCAGCAGCTCGACAGGATCTGGGGCCAACGTCCTGACTTTC. The full variable domain, with the rest looked up from reference TRBV5-1 and TRBJ2-6, is KAGVTQTPRYLIKTRGQQVTLSCSPISGHRSVSWYQQTPGQGLQFLFEYFSETQRNKGNFPGRFSGRQFSNSRSEMNVSTLELGDSALYLCASSSTGSGANVLTFGAGSRLTVL.

The chain has TRBV5-5 and TRBJ1-2; D is unresolved. The V end was cut by 2 bases, the J end by 0 bases, with 8 bases between. The CDR3 is 14 residues long. CDR1 SGHKS and CDR2 YYEKEE come from the germline V gene (reference sequence). The CDR3 is CASSFDTTNYGYTF. CDR3 sequence (DNA): TGTGCCAGCAGCTTCGACACAACTAACTATGGCTACACCTTC. The full variable domain, its missing parts supplied by reference TRBV5-5 and TRBJ1-2, is DAGVTQSPTHLIKTRGQQVTLRCSPISGHKSVSWYQQVLGQGPQFIFQYYEKEERGRGNFPDRFSARQFPNYSSELNVNALLLGDSALYLCASSFDTTNYGYTFGSGTRLTVV.

The genes are TRBV2 and TRBJ1-1; the match to TRBD1 covers 7 bases. Germline-derived CDR1 and CDR2 are SNHLY and FYNNEI. This CDR3 region has 18 residues. With V trimmed by 5 bases and J by 7 bases, 22 bases remained unmatched. In nucleotides, the CDR3 is TGTGCCAGCAGTTACGTAGGGGGACAGACATACATGGGGTTTGAAGCTTTCTTT. This sequence encodes CASSYVGGQTYMGFEAFF.

As for this clone: Within the sample, other DNA sequences also encode this same CDR3. CDR3 region: CASSSRGSTDTQYF. The DNA of the CDR3 is TGTGCCAGCAGCTCACGAGGGAGCACAGATACGCAGTATTTT. The V call is TRBV5-4, the J call TRBJ2-3, with D maybe TRBD2 (5 bases). The V end lost 3 bases, the J end lost 0 bases, and 8 bases lay between the germline ends. The CDR3 extends over 14 amino acids. CDR1 is SGHNT, CDR2 YYREEE, per germline (reference sequence). The whole variable domain, remainder taken from reference TRBV5-4 and TRBJ2-3, is ETGVTQSPTHLIKTRGQQVTLRCSSQSGHNTVSWYQQALGQGPQFIFQYYREEENGRGNFPPRFSGLQFPNYSSELNVNALELDDSALYLCASSSRGSTDTQYFGPGTRLTVL.

The chain carries TRBV25-1 and TRBJ2-6; D ambiguous. The CDR3 contains 14 residues. V was cut by 3 bases and J by 4 bases, with 7 bases left in between. Germline-derived CDR1 and CDR2 are MGHDK and SYGVNS. CDR3 sequence: CASSDPLGANVLTF. The CDR3 coding sequence is TGTGCCAGCAGTGACCCTCTCGGGGCCAACGTCCTGACTTTC.

The V and J genes are TRBV10-3 and TRBJ2-2; 7 nucleotides line up with TRBD1. J was trimmed by 5 bases and V by 6 bases; bases with no gene match: 9. Germline CDR1 ENHRY, CDR2 SYGVKD. This CDR3 comprises 15 residues. Here the CDR3 DNA reads TGTGCCATCAGCACCGGGACAGCGGTAACCGGGGAGCTGTTTTTT. Encoded protein: CAISTGTAVTGELFF.

This sequence joins TRBV27 and TRBJ2-7; D may be TRBD1 or TRBD2 (6 bases each). The germline gives CDR1 MNHEY, CDR2 SMNVEV (reference sequence). V lost 5 bases and J 0 bases, leaving 14 bases between the germline ends. The CDR3 is made up of 15 amino acids. The CDR3 DNA reads TGTGCCAGCAGTCGCGGGAAAGGGGGCTCCTACGAGCAGTACTTC. The encoded protein is CASSRGKGGSYEQYF.

This clone was detected only a few times. The rearrangement links TRBV7-9 to TRBJ2-1; unclear D gene. The V end lost 4 bases, the J end lost 3 bases, and 16 bases lay between the germline ends. Germline CDR1 reads SEHNR; CDR2 reads FQNEAQ (reference sequence). This CDR3 is built from 16 residues. Here the CDR3 reads CASSSPAIKFYNEQFF. The CDR3 region has the DNA TGTGCCAGCAGCTCCCCGGCGATAAAGTTCTACAATGAGCAGTTCTTC.

The genes are TRBV4-1 and TRBJ1-6, with 9 bases lining up with TRBD1. J was trimmed by 9 bases and V by 0 bases; bases with no gene match: 3. Germline CDR1 and CDR2: MGHRA and YSYEKL. This CDR3 has 15 amino acids. DNA of the CDR3: TGCGCCAGCAGCCAAGAGGGACAGGGTCTTTCACCCCTCCACTTT. Encoded protein: CASSQEGQGLSPLHF.

J is TRBJ2-7 and V is TRBV9, with 7 bases that match TRBD1. J was trimmed by 3 bases and V by 0 bases; bases with no gene match: 3. Germline lookup yields CDR1 SGDLS and CDR2 YYNGEE. CDR3 length: 14 residues. CDR3 sequence (DNA): TGTGCCAGCAGCGTAGCGGCAGGGGGCTACGAGCAGTACTTC. Its translation: CASSVAAGGYEQYF. Full variable domain (remainder filled in from reference TRBV9 and TRBJ2-7): DSGVTQTPKHLITATGQRVTLRCSPRSGDLSVYWYQQSLDQGLQFLIQYYNGEERAKGNILERFSAQQFPDLHSELNLSSLELGDSALYFCASSVAAGGYEQYFGPGTRLTVT.

This clone was counted a single time. The rearrangement joins TRBV7-9 to TRBJ2-1; 9 nucleotides line up with TRBD1. J was trimmed by 2 bases and V by 3 bases; bases with no gene match: 2. Per germline, CDR1 SEHNR and CDR2 FQNEAQ (reference sequence). The CDR3 contains 15 residues. For the CDR3, the DNA is TGTGCCAGCAGCTTCGACAGGGGGACCTACAATGAGCAGTTCTTC. It is translated as CASSFDRGTYNEQFF.

This clone was seen only a few times. The rearrangement uses TRBV7-2 and TRBJ2-3; possibly TRBD2 for D (5 bases). The germline CDR1 and CDR2 sequences are SGHTA and FQGNSA. The CDR3 is 11 residues long. The V end lost 5 bases, the J end lost 6 bases, and 6 bases lay between the germline ends. CDR3 DNA sequence: TGTGCCAGCAGCCGGAGGGATACGCAGTATTTT. It encodes CASSRRDTQYF.

The chain employs TRBV9 and TRBJ1-5; 8 positions match TRBD1. CDR3 length: 15 amino acids. Germline CDR1 and CDR2: SGDLS and YYNGEE. J was trimmed by 3 bases and V by 2 bases; bases with no gene match: 4. CDR3 bases: TGTGCCAGCAGCGTGGGACAGGACTTCAATCAGCCCCAGCATTTT. Translated: CASSVGQDFNQPQHF.

The gene calls are TRBV5-1 and TRBJ2-3, with D tentatively TRBD2 (6 bases). This CDR3 has 15 residues. Trimming cost V 5 bases and J 0 bases, with 13 bases left between them. Germline V CDR1 and CDR2: SGHRS, YFSETQ. Here the CDR3 reads CASSSRAGSTDTQYF. CDR3 coding DNA: TGCGCCAGCAGTTCTCGCGCGGGGAGCACAGATACGCAGTATTTT.

The gene calls are TRBV7-8 and TRBJ2-3; D possibly corresponds to TRBD1 (6 bases). V was pared by 4 bases and J by 0 bases, with 11 bases between. The CDR3 covers 15 residues. Germline values: CDR1 SGHVS, CDR2 FQNEAQ. The CDR3 sequence: CASSSQGSSTDTQYF. Here the CDR3 DNA reads TGTGCCAGCAGCTCGCAGGGGTCTAGCACAGATACGCAGTATTTT.

This clone has just a few counts. The chain is built from TRBV10-1 and TRBJ1-1; 12 bases line up with TRBD1. Looked up from germline, CDR1 is WNHNN and CDR2 is SYGVQD (reference sequence). This CDR3 comprises 15 residues. The V segment lost 6 bases and the J segment 5 bases; nucleotides outside the gene matches: 7. The CDR3 nucleotides are TGCGCCAGCAGCTCGGGACAGGGGGCCTATACTGAAGCTTTCTTT. Residues: CASSSGQGAYTEAFF.

J is TRBJ2-2 and V is TRBV5-8, with D unresolved. The germline V and J ends were trimmed by 6 bases and 2 bases, with 8 bases remaining between them. Per the germline V gene, CDR1 is SGHTS and CDR2 is YDEGEE. The CDR3 consists of 13 residues. The DNA for the CDR3 is TGTGCCAGCAAAAACAGTAACACCGGGGAGCTGTTTTTT. Encoded protein: CASKNSNTGELFF.

On this clone itself: Other DNA sequences of this sample code for an identical CDR3. The rearrangement uses TRBV20-1 and TRBJ1-1; unclear D gene. Germline V gene sequence: CDR1 DFQATT, CDR2 SNEGSKA (reference sequence). V lost 1 base, J lost 1 base, and 1 base lay in between. The CDR3 is 11 amino acids. Here the CDR3 DNA reads TGCAGTGCTAGAGCGAACACTGAAGCTTTCTTT. Protein product: CSARANTEAFF.

The chain has TRBV7-9 and TRBJ2-5, with D perhaps matching TRBD1 (6 bases). CDR3 length: 15 residues. V was shortened by 0 bases and J by 5 bases, with 13 bases between the two germline ends. Germline assignment: CDR1 SEHNR and CDR2 FQNEAQ (reference sequence). For the CDR3, the DNA is TGTGCCAGCAGCTTAGCGGGACACCCGTCGGAGACCCAGTACTTC. It encodes CASSLAGHPSETQYF. Together with reference TRBV7-9 and TRBJ2-5, the CDR3 gives the full variable domain: DTGVSQNPRHKITKRGQNVTFRCDPISEHNRLYWYRQTLGQGPEFLTYFQNEAQLEKSRLLSDRFSAERPKGSFSTLEIQRTEQGDSAMYLCASSLAGHPSETQYFGPGTRLLVL.